The 3 T cell receptor beta chains below all came from one sample that was sequenced in a study of cytomegalovirus exposure and HLA in healthy donors. 60 Vbeta and 13 Jbeta primers were used in PCR. Assay used: immunoSEQ multiplex PCR; TCRdb lists only in-frame clones, some missing. The sample holds about 170,000 clones, about 75% seen once. Material for sequencing was PBMCs. Receptors were obtained from a man between 40 and 49 years old in good health and CMV-seropositive.

The J gene is TRBJ2-5, the V gene TRBV18, with TRBD1 as a possible D gene (5 bases). Per the germline V gene, CDR1 is KGHSH and CDR2 is LQKENI. V lost 0 bases and J 5 bases, leaving 13 bases between the germline ends. This CDR3 spans 15 amino acids. The CDR3 loop reads CASSPPLGLGETQYF. CDR3 DNA: TGTGCCAGCTCACCACCCCTGGGGCTGGGGGAGACCCAGTACTTC.

Concerning this clone itself: Other nucleotide sequences from this sample produce the same CDR3. The chain couples TRBV5-1 to TRBJ2-5; D may be TRBD2 (5 bases). The CDR3 runs 15 residues. Germline V lookup: CDR1 SGHRS, CDR2 YFSETQ. The V end lost 0 bases, the J end lost 4 bases, and 13 bases lay between the germline ends. The CDR3 DNA reads as TGCGCCAGCAGCTTGGCTGGGGAGTCCCCAGAGACCCAGTACTTC. Encoded protein: CASSLAGESPETQYF. Full variable domain (rest looked up from reference TRBV5-1 and TRBJ2-5): KAGVTQTPRYLIKTRGQQVTLSCSPISGHRSVSWYQQTPGQGLQFLFEYFSETQRNKGNFPGRFSGRQFSNSRSEMNVSTLELGDSALYLCASSLAGESPETQYFGPGTRLLVL.

This chain connects TRBV6-5 to TRBJ1-1, with D possibly being TRBD1 (5 bases). Germline CDR1 reads MNHEY; CDR2 reads SVGAGI. V was cut by 7 bases and J by 8 bases, with 17 bases left in between. The CDR3 contains 13 residues. The CDR3 here is CASTILGGGEAFF. In nucleotides, the CDR3 is TGTGCCAGCACCATCTTGGGGGGAGGCGAAGCTTTCTTT.